This T cell receptor beta chain was captured in a study of cytomegalovirus exposure and HLA in healthy donors. Study results and limitations: Investigators reported under 200 TCR beta chains as tied to cytomegalovirus. According to a subsequent analysis, TCR clusters identified in the first cohort showed a tendency to co-occur across the 120 or so validation repertoires.

TCRdb's table, derived via immunoSEQ multiplex PCR, lists solely in-frame clones and lacks some. The sample lists about 260,000 clones; 90% were seen once. CDR3 length: 16 residues. V was clipped by 5 bases and J by 4 bases, with 19 bases between them. Germline loops: CDR1 SEHNR, CDR2 FQNEAQ (reference sequence). This clone was counted once. The antigen is undetermined. J is TRBJ2-3 and V is TRBV7-9; D gene ambiguous. This receptor was identified in a young woman in good health and CMV-seronegative. The source material was PBMCs. In DNA form, the CDR3 reads TGTGCCAGCAGCGAAGCCACAGCGCGGTTTCCAGATACGCAGTATTTT. It is translated as CASSEATARFPDTQYF.